This is a list of T cell receptor beta chains from one sample in a study of blood T cell repertoires in COVID-19. Repertoires were generated with immunoSEQ multiplex PCR, while TCRdb's copy carries only in-frame clones and drops some. The table shows about 170,000 clones, with approximately 86% occurring only once. Input material: peripheral blood. Source of these receptors: a woman older than 75 in a cohort sampled during active or convalescent COVID-19. Each CDR3 is given with its conserved first and last residue. D genes are given only for firm matches. A clone size is listed for some rows: how often the clone was seen (once, few, many), or a class if it is expanded.

J gene	V gene	clone size	D gene	CDR3 protein	CDR3 DNA
TRBJ1-2	TRBV2	once	.	CASSGAASNYGYTF	TGTGCCAGCAGTGGGGCAGCTTCTAACTATGGCTACACCTTC
TRBJ2-7	TRBV7-8	few	.	CASSLFVAGRTVTYEQYF	TGTGCCAGCAGCTTATTCGTCGCGGGGAGGACCGTTACCTACGAGCAGTACTTC
TRBJ1-2	TRBV30	once	.	CAWSSGNYGYTF	TGTGCCTGGAGCTCCGGGAACTATGGCTACACCTTC
TRBJ1-3	TRBV7-2	.	.	CASSLVGGTIGNTIYF	TGTGCCAGCAGCTTAGTAGGGGGAACGATCGGAAACACCATATATTTT
TRBJ1-6	TRBV19	few	TRBD1	CASSIYGQGANSPLHF	TGTGCCAGTAGTATTTACGGGCAGGGGGCTAATTCACCCCTCCACTTT
TRBJ1-5	TRBV7-8	.	.	CASSADRSYQPQHF	TGTGCCAGCAGCGCAGACAGAAGTTATCAGCCCCAGCATTTT
TRBJ1-4	TRBV28	.	TRBD1	CASSYRGLTNEKLFF	TGTGCCAGCAGTTACAGGGGGCTGACTAATGAAAAACTGTTTTTT
TRBJ2-7	TRBV4-3	.	TRBD1	CASSQAHRGYYEQYF	TGCGCCAGCAGCCAAGCACACAGGGGATACTACGAGCAGTACTTC
TRBJ2-2	TRBV4-3	.	TRBD2	CASSGTSGRTGELFF	TGCGCCAGCAGTGGGACTAGCGGTCGGACCGGGGAGCTGTTTTTT
TRBJ2-5	TRBV6-6	.	TRBD1	CASKPGTGGEETQYF	TGTGCCAGCAAACCAGGGACAGGGGGGGAAGAGACCCAGTACTTC
TRBJ1-5	TRBV27	.	TRBD1	CASSNAGQGYRGQPQHF	TGTGCCAGCAGTAACGCTGGACAGGGGTATAGGGGTCAGCCCCAGCATTTT
TRBJ1-5	TRBV4-3	.	.	CASSQARNQPQHF	TGCGCCAGCAGCCAGGCCCGCAATCAGCCCCAGCATTTT
TRBJ1-3	TRBV30	few	.	CAWTRVGAGSGNTIYF	TGTGCCTGGACCCGCGTAGGAGCAGGGTCAGGAAACACCATATATTTT
TRBJ1-1	TRBV12-5	.	TRBD1	CASGSGQGNTEAFF	TGTGCTAGTGGTTCGGGACAGGGGAACACTGAAGCTTTCTTT
TRBJ1-5	TRBV2	.	TRBD1	CASIIGTDGPQHF	TGTGCCAGCATAATCGGGACAGACGGGCCCCAGCATTTT
TRBJ2-4	TRBV28	.	.	CASSSPDLAKNIQYF	TGTGCCAGCAGTTCCCCGGACTTAGCCAAAAACATTCAGTACTTC
TRBJ2-5	TRBV12-3/TRBV12-4	.	.	CASTFLPFETQYF	TGTGCCAGCACTTTCCTACCATTCGAGACCCAGTACTTC
TRBJ2-2	TRBV7-2	.	TRBD2	CASSLVTRLAGGELFF	TGTGCCAGCAGCTTAGTCACCCGGCTAGCGGGCGGGGAGCTGTTTTTT
TRBJ2-5	TRBV19	.	TRBD2	CASSIRTSGRGETQYF	TGTGCCAGTAGTATTAGGACTAGCGGGAGAGGTGAGACCCAGTACTTC
TRBJ2-5	TRBV6-5	few	.	CASSYSRQGGTQYF	TGTGCCAGCAGTTACTCGAGACAGGGAGGAACCCAGTACTTC
TRBJ1-5	TRBV28	.	.	CASSSPSLRGFNQPQHF	TGTGCCAGCAGTTCACCGTCCCTCCGGGGATTCAATCAGCCCCAGCATTTT
TRBJ1-5	TRBV6-5	.	.	CASSYSRQGMNQPQHF	TGTGCCAGCAGTTACTCGAGGCAGGGGATGAATCAGCCCCAGCATTTT
TRBJ1-4	TRBV6-5	.	TRBD1	CASRRNRGLGEKLFF	TGTGCCAGCAGGCGCAACAGGGGGCTGGGGGAAAAACTGTTTTTT
TRBJ1-2	TRBV9	.	TRBD1	CASSPGQGGDGYTF	TGTGCCAGCAGCCCGGGACAGGGAGGGGACGGCTACACCTTC
TRBJ2-7	TRBV3-1/TRBV3-2	.	TRBD2	CASSQVGGGSYEQYF	TGTGCCAGCAGCCAAGTTGGCGGGGGGTCCTACGAGCAGTACTTC
TRBJ1-1	TRBV19	.	.	CASSTAGGVGTEAFF	TGTGCCAGTAGTACTGCAGGAGGGGTCGGCACTGAAGCTTTCTTT
TRBJ2-1	TRBV18	.	.	CASFPDSPLGEQFF	TGTGCCAGCTTCCCGGACTCGCCGCTTGGGGAGCAGTTCTTC
TRBJ2-7	TRBV6-5	.	TRBD2	CASSRTSGREQYF	TGTGCCAGCAGTAGGACTAGCGGGAGAGAGCAGTACTTC
TRBJ2-2	TRBV19	.	.	CASSIYQGSGELFF	TGTGCCAGTAGTATATACCAGGGCAGCGGGGAGCTGTTTTTT
TRBJ1-2	TRBV2	.	.	CASSVGEARVGYTF	TGTGCCAGCAGTGTAGGGGAAGCACGTGTGGGCTACACCTTC
TRBJ2-1	TRBV9	.	TRBD2	CASSSGLFSYNEQFF	TGTGCCAGCAGCTCGGGACTATTCTCCTACAATGAGCAGTTCTTC
TRBJ1-3	TRBV19	.	TRBD1	CATSDRGNTIYF	TGTGCCACCTCGGACAGGGGAAACACCATATATTTT
TRBJ1-6	TRBV11-2	once	.	CASSLDPFGGPLHF	TGTGCCAGCAGCTTAGATCCCTTCGGGGGGCCCCTCCACTTT
TRBJ1-2	TRBV3-1/TRBV3-2	once	TRBD1	CASSRDSFYGYTF	TGTGCCAGCAGCAGGGACAGCTTCTATGGCTACACCTTC
TRBJ2-5	TRBV12-3/TRBV12-4	.	.	CASPTGETQYF	TGTGCCAGCCCTACAGGGGAGACCCAGTACTTC
TRBJ1-2	TRBV5-6	.	TRBD1	CASSFMNRGPEGYTF	TGTGCCAGCAGCTTTATGAACAGGGGGCCGGAAGGCTACACCTTC
TRBJ1-4	TRBV30	.	.	CAWRQSSSNEKLFF	TGTGCCTGGAGGCAGTCATCCTCTAATGAAAAACTGTTTTTT
TRBJ1-3	TRBV3-1/TRBV3-2	.	.	CASSQQGIVGNTIYF	TGTGCCAGCAGCCAACAGGGGATTGTTGGAAACACCATATATTTT
TRBJ2-7	TRBV5-1	.	.	CASSRALGVEQYF	TGCGCCAGCAGCCGGGCCCTCGGGGTCGAGCAGTACTTC
TRBJ2-3	TRBV6-4	few	TRBD2	CASRTGLAGVVDTQYF	TGTGCCAGCAGGACGGGACTAGCGGGAGTTGTAGATACGCAGTATTTT
TRBJ2-5	TRBV11-3	.	.	CASRVTAQETQYF	TGTGCCAGCAGGGTGACTGCCCAAGAGACCCAGTACTTC
TRBJ1-4	TRBV19	.	.	CASSIGPREKLFF	TGTGCCAGTAGTATAGGACCGAGGGAAAAACTGTTTTTT
TRBJ2-2	TRBV15	.	.	CATRPGTNTGELFF	TGTGCCACCAGGCCGGGGACGAACACCGGGGAGCTGTTTTTT
TRBJ1-2	TRBV13	.	TRBD1	CASSLGQRPNYGYTF	TGTGCCAGCAGCTTGGGACAGCGGCCTAACTATGGCTACACCTTC
TRBJ1-1	TRBV3-1/TRBV3-2	.	.	CASSQGDRVVNTEAFF	TGTGCCAGCAGCCAAGGAGACCGGGTTGTGAACACTGAAGCTTTCTTT
TRBJ2-7	TRBV6-5	.	TRBD1	CASRDGQAYEQYF	TGTGCCAGCAGGGACGGACAGGCCTACGAGCAGTACTTC
TRBJ1-1	TRBV30	.	.	CAWSVGQTNTEAFF	TGTGCCTGGAGTGTAGGACAGACAAACACTGAAGCTTTCTTT
TRBJ1-2	TRBV7-2	.	.	CASTGRPVGYGYTF	TGTGCCAGCACAGGGAGGCCTGTGGGCTATGGCTACACCTTC
TRBJ2-1	TRBV27	.	.	CASRLPGLPHEQFF	TGTGCCAGCAGGTTACCGGGACTTCCCCATGAGCAGTTCTTC
TRBJ1-3	TRBV19	.	.	CASIEISGNTIYF	TGTGCCAGTATTGAGATTTCTGGAAACACCATATATTTT
TRBJ1-2	TRBV5-1	.	.	CASSAGVGGYGYTF	TGCGCCAGCAGCGCAGGGGTCGGAGGCTATGGCTACACCTTC
TRBJ2-3	TRBV19	.	TRBD2	CASSSGTSGSRTQYF	TGTGCCAGTAGTTCCGGGACTAGCGGGAGTCGGACGCAGTATTTT
TRBJ1-1	TRBV3-1/TRBV3-2	.	.	CASSQDRGLPAEAFF	TGTGCCAGCAGCCAAGATAGAGGGCTCCCGGCTGAAGCTTTCTTT
TRBJ1-6	TRBV18	.	.	CASSPPGGYNSPLHF	TGTGCCAGCTCACCACCCGGGGGTTATAATTCACCCCTCCACTTT
TRBJ2-5	TRBV2	.	.	CASSRGTQTQETQYF	TGTGCCAGCAGCAGAGGGACACAAACGCAAGAGACCCAGTACTTC
TRBJ1-3	TRBV11-2	.	TRBD1	CASSRTGDSGNTIYF	TGTGCCAGCAGCAGAACAGGGGACTCTGGAAACACCATATATTTT
TRBJ1-1	TRBV5-5	.	.	CASSATGSGTEAFF	TGTGCCAGCAGCGCAACAGGGTCGGGCACTGAAGCTTTCTTT